Presented here are 16 T cell receptor beta chains from one specimen sequenced in a study of technical replicates of blood from a few donors (TCRdb year 2017). The receptor library was made with the immunoSEQ multiplex PCR assay. The source is immuneACCESS, and TCRdb retained only in-frame sequences with V and J called. Part of the clones is not carried over; for the studies checked, unresolved V genes explain less than half of this, and the remainder is unexplained. In all, the sample holds fewer than 85,000 clones, and around 96% of those were seen once. Approximately 0.32% of the sample is in the top ten clones. The sequencing sample was made of T cells isolated from PBMCs. The receptors stem from a human donor in good health.

This chain uses TRBV6-5 with TRBJ2-6, with a weak D call TRBD1 (6 bases). This CDR3 has 16 amino acids. V shed 2 bases and J shed 2 bases, with 10 bases lying between them. CDR1 is MNHEY and CDR2 is SVGAGI in the germline V gene. The CDR3, as DNA: TGTGCCAGCAGTTACCAGGGGAGTACTGGGGCCAACGTCCTGACTTTC. Protein product: CASSYQGSTGANVLTF.

The J gene is TRBJ1-5, the V gene TRBV10-2; D possibly corresponds to TRBD1 (5 bases). The germline CDR1 and CDR2 sequences are WSHSY and SAAADI. Trimming shortened V by 8 bases and J by 5 bases, and 10 bases separated the two germline ends. CDR3 length equals 12 residues. Here the CDR3 reads CASGAGHQPQHF. CDR3 nucleotides: TGCGCCAGCGGGGCAGGGCATCAGCCCCAGCATTTT.

The CDR3 protein is CASSFKRELETQYF. CDR3 coding DNA: TGTGCCAGCAGCTTCAAGCGGGAGTTAGAGACCCAGTACTTC. The rearrangement joins TRBV11-3 to TRBJ2-5; 8 bases align to TRBD2. V shed 3 bases, J shed 4 bases, and the junction held 4 bases outside the gene matches. CDR3 length: 14 amino acids. CDR1 is SGHNT, CDR2 YENEEA, per germline.

CDR3 residues: CASSPGLDQPQHF. Written as DNA, the CDR3 is TGTGCCAGCAGTCCAGGTTTGGATCAGCCCCAGCATTTT. The genes are TRBV2 and TRBJ1-5; D not resolved. This CDR3 is built from 13 residues. CDR1 SNHLY and CDR2 FYNNEI come from the germline V gene. Trimming stripped 5 bases from V and 5 bases from J, with 10 bases between.

This clone was recorded once. This chain uses TRBV30 with TRBJ2-3, with D possibly matching TRBD1 (7 bases). CDR1 and CDR2 from the germline V gene are GTSNPN and SVGIG (reference sequence). Trimming stripped 4 bases from V and 3 bases from J, with 23 bases between. The CDR3 consists of 17 residues. The CDR3 DNA is TGTGCCTGGACTCCCCACCGACAGGGAGGATGGACAGATACGCAGTATTTT. This encodes CAWTPHRQGGWTDTQYF. The complete variable domain, with remaining parts taken from reference TRBV30 and TRBJ2-3, reads SQTIHQWPATLVQPVGSPLSLECTVEGTSNPNLYWYRQAAGRGLQLLFYSVGIGQISSEVPQNLSASRPQDRQFILSSKKLLLSDSGFYLCAWTPHRQGGWTDTQYFGPGTRLTVL.

V usage is TRBV2 and J usage is TRBJ2-7; 8 bases fit TRBD2. The CDR3 has 15 amino acids. V lost 7 bases to trimming and J lost 4 bases; unmatched junction nucleotides: 12. Germline values: CDR1 SNHLY, CDR2 FYNNEI. The CDR3 spells CASKEGQSGSYEQYF. CDR3 DNA sequence: TGTGCCAGCAAAGAAGGTCAAAGCGGGAGTTACGAGCAGTACTTC. Based on the CDR3 plus reference TRBV2 and TRBJ2-7, the full variable domain is EPEVTQTPSHQVTQMGQEVILRCVPISNHLYFYWYRQILGQKVEFLVSFYNNEISEKSEIFDDQFSVERPDGSNFTLKIRSTKLEDSAMYFCASKEGQSGSYEQYFGPGTRLTVT.

The CDR3, as DNA: TGTGCCACCAGCAGAGATTTGGTCGGTACGTGGAGGGATGAAAAACTGTTTTTT. This sequence encodes CATSRDLVGTWRDEKLFF. The chain employs TRBV15 and TRBJ1-4; D call uncertain. V was trimmed by 0 bases and J by 6 bases, leaving 20 bases between them. The CDR3 totals 18 residues. CDR1 and CDR2 (germline): LNHNV, YYDKDF (reference sequence).

The chain employs TRBV4-1 and TRBJ1-5; maybe TRBD1 (5 bases). V was pared by 0 bases and J by 0 bases, with 6 bases between. Germline CDR1 and CDR2: MGHRA and YSYEKL. The CDR3 sequence is 15 residues long. The CDR3 DNA reads TGCGCCAGCAGCCAAGATAGGGGTAGCAATCAGCCCCAGCATTTT. It encodes CASSQDRGSNQPQHF.

This chain joins TRBV13 and TRBJ1-5, with a weak D call TRBD1 (5 bases). Germline lookup yields CDR1 PRHDT and CDR2 FYEKMQ (reference sequence). The CDR3 extends over 12 amino acids. V dropped 5 bases and J dropped 5 bases, with 7 bases sitting between them. The CDR3 DNA follows: TGTGCCAGCAGCCGGGGGTATCAGCCCCAGCATTTT. This translates into CASSRGYQPQHF.

The V and J genes are TRBV2 and TRBJ2-3; D is uncertain. This CDR3 has 15 amino acids. The germline CDR1 and CDR2 sequences are SNHLY and FYNNEI. The V gene lost 4 bases and the J gene lost 2 bases, with 13 bases spanning the gap. The CDR3 nucleotides read TGTGCCAGCAGTGTACGCGGAGAGGTCACAGATACGCAGTATTTT. Its protein product is CASSVRGEVTDTQYF.

As DNA, the CDR3 is TGTGCCATCCAAAGGGTCGGAGGCTATGGCTACACCTTC. Protein: CAIQRVGGYGYTF. The V and J genes are TRBV10-3 and TRBJ1-2; D not resolved. The CDR3 is 13 amino acids. The V gene's germline CDR1 is ENHRY and CDR2 SYGVKD. V was cut by 8 bases and J by 4 bases, with 14 bases left in between.

The chain employs TRBV7-9 and TRBJ2-7, with 7 nucleotides matching TRBD2. This CDR3 is built from 15 residues. V gave up 5 bases and J gave up 3 bases; unmatched junction bases: 10. CDR1 and CDR2 from the germline V gene are SEHNR and FQNEAQ (reference sequence). The CDR3 sequence is CASSPPSGKVYEQYF. CDR3 bases: TGTGCCAGCAGCCCGCCCAGCGGGAAGGTCTACGAGCAGTACTTC.

V usage is TRBV5-5 and J usage is TRBJ2-5, with 10 bases identical to TRBD2. V dropped 3 bases and J dropped 2; count of bases not matched to a gene: 4. Germline V gene sequence: CDR1 SGHKS, CDR2 YYEKEE (reference sequence). CDR3 size: 15 residues. The CDR3 spells CASSSRLAGQETQYF. The CDR3 nucleotides are TGTGCCAGCAGCTCTCGACTAGCGGGTCAAGAGACCCAGTACTTC.

This clone was seen a handful of times. The chain couples TRBV19 to TRBJ1-1; the D is unclear. With 5 bases removed from V and 7 bases from J, the gap between germline ends came to 11 bases. CDR1 is LNHDA and CDR2 is SQIVND in the germline V gene (reference sequence). The CDR3 totals 12 residues. In DNA, the CDR3 is TGTGCCAGTAGTCCCCCTACCGGTGAAGCTTTCTTT. Its translation is CASSPPTGEAFF.

This chain links TRBV11-2 with TRBJ1-2; D is undetermined. Per germline, CDR1 SGHAT and CDR2 FQNNGV. The V end lost 0 bases, the J end lost 4 bases, and 15 bases lay between the germline ends. The CDR3 spans 16 residues. The CDR3 protein is CASSLDPPGRTYGYTF. The CDR3 DNA is TGTGCCAGCAGCTTAGATCCCCCGGGGAGGACCTATGGCTACACCTTC.

V is TRBV11-3 and J is TRBJ2-7; D possibly corresponds to TRBD1 (6 bases). V was trimmed by 5 bases and J by 1 base, leaving 12 bases between them. CDR1 is SGHNT, CDR2 YENEEA, per germline. CDR3 length equals 14 residues. CDR3 sequence: CASSGRGQSYEQYF. CDR3 DNA sequence: TGTGCCAGCAGCGGACGGGGACAATCCTACGAGCAGTACTTC.